Listed here is a single T cell receptor beta chain. As yet, its antigen is unknown. Each CDR3 protein is one row after TCRdb ran MiXCR on the RT-PCR reads. This sample has fewer than 700,000 distinct CDR3 sequences, with 10% to 15% found just once. This entry is derived from a study of response to subunit inactivated influenza vaccine. The study's findings and limits: The study's authors posited that every seasonal influenza vaccination enlists few new T cells.

Sequences were derived from PBMCs from blood, sampled 40 to 50 days after vaccination. The source is a man aged 50 to 59 who received an inactivated influenza vaccine.

CDR3 nucleotide sequence: TGTGCCAGCAGCTTACGGACACGGCGAGTACACGAGCAGTACTTC. It encodes CASSLRTRRVHEQYF. The chain couples TRBV7-2 to TRBJ2-7, with D possibly TRBD1 on 5 matching bases. The CDR3 length is 15 residues. Germline-derived CDR1 and CDR2 are SGHTA and FQGNSA. V dropped 2 bases and J dropped 5 bases, with 16 bases sitting between them.